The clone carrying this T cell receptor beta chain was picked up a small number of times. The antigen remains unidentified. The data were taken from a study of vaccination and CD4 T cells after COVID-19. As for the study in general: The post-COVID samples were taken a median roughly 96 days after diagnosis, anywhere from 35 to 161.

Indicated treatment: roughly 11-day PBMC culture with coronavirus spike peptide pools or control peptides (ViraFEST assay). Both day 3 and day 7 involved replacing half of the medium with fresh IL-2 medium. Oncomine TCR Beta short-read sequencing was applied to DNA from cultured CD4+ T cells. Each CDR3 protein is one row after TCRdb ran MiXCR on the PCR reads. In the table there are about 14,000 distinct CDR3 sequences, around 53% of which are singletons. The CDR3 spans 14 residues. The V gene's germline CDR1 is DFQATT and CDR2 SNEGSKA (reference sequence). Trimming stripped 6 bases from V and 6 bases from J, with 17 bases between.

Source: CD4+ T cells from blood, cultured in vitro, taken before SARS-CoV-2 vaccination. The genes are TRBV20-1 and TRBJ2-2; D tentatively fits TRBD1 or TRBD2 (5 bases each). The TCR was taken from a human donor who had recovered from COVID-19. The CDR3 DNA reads TGCAGTGCCGCCGGGACCCTCCACGCCGGGGAGCTGTTTTTT. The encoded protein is CSAAGTLHAGELFF.